The clone carrying this T cell receptor beta chain was detected only once. As yet, its antigen is unknown. The assay was run at survey level. Here immunoSEQ multiplex PCR was the method, and the copy in TCRdb shows in-frame clones only, minus some. The sample lists 95,000 or so clones, less than 80% occurring once. The data derive from a study of fetal regulatory T cell absence and autoimmunity. Looking at the study overall: Exocrine pancreas autoimmunity occurred in IPEX patients lacking clinical diabetes.

General study findings and limits: Pancreas and cord blood did not differ much in TRB family usage. Oligoclonal TCR enrichment in pancreas over cord blood reached over 95-fold for some clones.

The clonotype originates from a male donor with IPEX syndrome. The specimen sequenced was pancreas tissue.

The CDR3 DNA is TGCGCCAGCAGCCGCCAAGATTGGGGGACTAGCGGGGGGGCATGGCCAGATACGCAGTATTTT. Translating it yields CASSRQDWGTSGGAWPDTQYF. The V and J genes are TRBV4-1 and TRBJ2-3, with 16 bases fitting TRBD2. The junction had 17 bases not matched to a gene; V was cut back by 4 bases and J by 4 bases. CDR1 is MGHRA, CDR2 YSYEKL, per germline. The length of the CDR3 is 21 residues.